The rows below give T cell receptor beta chains drawn from one sample of a study of cytotoxic CD8 clonotypes in ibrutinib-treated CLL. The assay was immunoSEQ multiplex PCR, and TCRdb's table has in-frame clones only and misses some. The repertoire consists of 150,000 to 200,000 clones, with over 55% occurring once and the leading ten covering 13%. The sample here was PBMCs, taken after 24 months of ibrutinib treatment. The receptors stem from a human donor with chronic lymphocytic leukemia. Both conserved end residues are trimmed from each CDR3. The D gene is left open where the match is weak. Part of the rows lack a size; the others show once, few, many or a class for expanded clones.

>TRBJ2-7|TRBV7-9|NA|TRBD2
ASKKAGANEQY
>TRBJ2-3|TRBV29-1|NA|NA
SVFSGSSPDTQY
>TRBJ2-7|TRBV27|NA|TRBD2
ASSSGLAGVGEQY
>TRBJ1-1|TRBV6-5|NA|NA
ASTPTGLGTEAF
>TRBJ1-2|TRBV6-1|NA|NA
ASPKNSLEGGYT
>TRBJ1-5|TRBV7-2|NA|NA
ASSLQVSNQPQH
>TRBJ2-7|TRBV11-1|NA|TRBD1
ASSLDRGSYEQY
>TRBJ2-6|TRBV7-8|NA|NA
ASSLVRSSGANVLT
>TRBJ1-2|TRBV29-1|NA|TRBD1
SVGPGGTDLIDNYGYT
>TRBJ2-7|TRBV28|NA|TRBD1
ASSARDREYEQY
>TRBJ2-1|TRBV4-3|NA|NA
ASSQKPPGSSYNEQF
>TRBJ2-2|TRBV7-8|NA|NA
ASSFTQGYTGELF
>TRBJ2-1|TRBV5-1|NA|NA
ASSSIGSGNEQF
>TRBJ1-1|TRBV18|few|TRBD1
ASSPQGVYTEAF
>TRBJ1-1|TRBV28|NA|NA
ASRLSRAGTEAF
>TRBJ2-2|TRBV7-9|few|NA
ASSLAEAGELF
>TRBJ2-3|TRBV18|NA|NA
ASSLGGGGTQY
>TRBJ2-2|TRBV5-4|NA|NA
ASSPPKGGPNTGELF
>TRBJ2-7|TRBV6-6|NA|NA
ASSYRGRYSYEQY
>TRBJ2-7|TRBV11-2|NA|TRBD2
ASTRLAGALEQY
>TRBJ2-5|TRBV29-1|NA|NA
SVEGLPDLQETQY
>TRBJ2-7|TRBV27|NA|TRBD2
ASRTGLAVYEQY